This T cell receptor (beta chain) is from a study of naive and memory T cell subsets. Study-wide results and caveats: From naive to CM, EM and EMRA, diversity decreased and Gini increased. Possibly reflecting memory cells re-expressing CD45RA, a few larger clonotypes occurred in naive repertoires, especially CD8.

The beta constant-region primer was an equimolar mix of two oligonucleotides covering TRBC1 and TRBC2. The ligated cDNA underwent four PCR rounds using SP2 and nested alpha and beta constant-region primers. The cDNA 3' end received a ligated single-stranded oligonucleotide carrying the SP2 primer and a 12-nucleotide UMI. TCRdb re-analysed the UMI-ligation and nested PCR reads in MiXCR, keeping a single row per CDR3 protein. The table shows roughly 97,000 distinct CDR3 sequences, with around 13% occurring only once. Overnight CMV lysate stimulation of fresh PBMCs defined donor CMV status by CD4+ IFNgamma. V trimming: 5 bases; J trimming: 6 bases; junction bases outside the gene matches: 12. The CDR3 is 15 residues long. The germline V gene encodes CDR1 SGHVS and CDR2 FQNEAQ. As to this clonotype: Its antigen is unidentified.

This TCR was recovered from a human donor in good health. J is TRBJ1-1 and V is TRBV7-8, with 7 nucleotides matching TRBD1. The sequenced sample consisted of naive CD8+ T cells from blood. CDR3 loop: CASSTEDRFISEAFF. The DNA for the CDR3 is TGTGCCAGCAGCACAGAGGACAGGTTCATATCTGAAGCTTTCTTT.